These T cell receptor beta chains were read from a single sample in a study of blood T cell repertoires in COVID-19. The repertoire was sequenced with immunoSEQ multiplex PCR; TCRdb's copy has only in-frame clones and lacks some. Among 150,000 or so clones listed, 75% to 85% were seen once. The sample taken for sequencing was PBMCs or T cells enriched from blood (not recorded which). The receptors originated from a man aged 50-59 years who had recovered from COVID-19. Both conserved end residues are part of each CDR3. A D gene is named only where the DNA matches it firmly. Size is omitted from some rows. Given values are once, few, many or a class for expanded clones.

CDR3: CAWSRKQGSQPQHF; DNA: TGTGCCTGGTCCCGTAAGCAGGGCTCTCAGCCCCAGCATTTT; size: once; J: TRBJ1-5; D: -; V: TRBV30
CDR3: CASSADRGNTGELFF; DNA: TGTGCCAGCAGCGCCGACAGGGGAAACACCGGGGAGCTGTTTTTT; size: -; J: TRBJ2-2; D: TRBD1; V: TRBV9
CDR3: CASSRGQGGSYEQYF; DNA: TGTGCCAGCAGCAGGGGACAGGGGGGTTCGTACGAGCAGTACTTC; size: -; J: TRBJ2-7; D: TRBD1; V: TRBV5-4
CDR3: CASSLGVGHLRRDTEAFF; DNA: TGTGCCAGCAGCTTAGGAGTTGGGCACCTTCGGAGGGACACTGAAGCTTTCTTT; size: -; J: TRBJ1-1; D: -; V: TRBV7-9
CDR3: CASAGEGYEKLFF; DNA: TGTGCCAGTGCGGGGGAGGGCTATGAAAAACTGTTTTTT; size: -; J: TRBJ1-4; D: -; V: TRBV19
CDR3: CASSFSGGGTKNIQYF; DNA: TGTGCCAGCAGCTTTTCTGGGGGGGGGACCAAAAACATTCAGTACTTC; size: -; J: TRBJ2-4; D: TRBD2; V: TRBV11-2
CDR3: CASSLEGQGAHEQFF; DNA: TGCGCCAGCAGCCTAGAGGGGCAGGGGGCGCATGAGCAGTTCTTC; size: -; J: TRBJ2-1; D: TRBD1; V: TRBV4-1
CDR3: CASSTGQGKSYEQYF; DNA: TGTGCCAGCAGCACCGGACAGGGCAAATCTTACGAGCAGTACTTC; size: -; J: TRBJ2-7; D: TRBD1; V: TRBV7-2
CDR3: CASSKRTSGGAFYEQFF; DNA: TGTGCCAGCAGCAAACGGACTAGCGGGGGGGCATTCTACGAGCAGTTCTTC; size: -; J: TRBJ2-1; D: TRBD2; V: TRBV7-2
CDR3: CASLRGGHYGYTF; DNA: TGTGCCAGCCTTCGGGGGGGACACTATGGCTACACCTTC; size: once; J: TRBJ1-2; D: -; V: TRBV19
CDR3: CASSLKLAGQETQYF; DNA: TGTGCCAGCAGCTTGAAACTAGCGGGGCAAGAGACCCAGTACTTC; size: few; J: TRBJ2-5; D: TRBD2; V: TRBV5-4
CDR3: CASSLPGQGGGNTIYF; DNA: TGTGCCAGCAGCTTGCCGGGACAGGGAGGTGGAAACACCATATATTTT; size: -; J: TRBJ1-3; D: TRBD1; V: TRBV5-8
CDR3: CASRPTTGELGEQYF; DNA: TGTGCCAGCAGGCCTACCACAGGGGAACTGGGCGAGCAGTACTTC; size: few; J: TRBJ2-7; D: TRBD1; V: TRBV27
CDR3: CATSRGLAGTGSHEQYF; DNA: TGTGCCACCAGCAGAGGACTAGCGGGGACAGGGTCCCACGAGCAGTACTTC; size: once; J: TRBJ2-7; D: TRBD2; V: TRBV15
CDR3: CATTPSGETQYF; DNA: TGTGCCACCACGCCTAGCGGAGAGACCCAGTACTTC; size: -; J: TRBJ2-5; D: TRBD2; V: TRBV2
CDR3: CAWSVRSGGFNQPQHF; DNA: TGTGCCTGGAGTGTACGCTCGGGGGGCTTCAATCAGCCCCAGCATTTT; size: -; J: TRBJ1-5; D: -; V: TRBV30
CDR3: CASSQVGLYNEQFF; DNA: TGTGCCAGCAGCCAAGTTGGGCTTTACAATGAGCAGTTCTTC; size: -; J: TRBJ2-1; D: -; V: TRBV14
CDR3: CASSLKGGENYGYTF; DNA: TGTGCCAGCAGCCTTAAGGGAGGGGAAAACTATGGCTACACCTTC; size: -; J: TRBJ1-2; D: -; V: TRBV7-9
CDR3: CASRTLGGTQYF; DNA: TGTGCCAGCAGAACCCTTGGAGGGACCCAGTACTTC; size: -; J: TRBJ2-5; D: -; V: TRBV27
CDR3: CASSQDMMRGNQETQYF; DNA: TGCGCCAGCAGCCAAGATATGATGCGGGGGAATCAAGAGACCCAGTACTTC; size: -; J: TRBJ2-5; D: TRBD2; V: TRBV4-1
CDR3: CASRSTSGNTGELFF; DNA: TGTGCCAGCAGGTCGACTAGCGGCAACACCGGGGAGCTGTTTTTT; size: -; J: TRBJ2-2; D: TRBD2; V: TRBV7-8
CDR3: CATRDSSNEKLFF; DNA: TGTGCCACCAGGGACAGCAGTAATGAAAAACTGTTTTTT; size: -; J: TRBJ1-4; D: -; V: TRBV24-1
CDR3: CASSQSGSEQYF; DNA: TGTGCCAGCAGCCAATCAGGAAGCGAGCAGTACTTC; size: -; J: TRBJ2-7; D: -; V: TRBV3-1/TRBV3-2
CDR3: CASQTGVGNTIYF; DNA: TGTGCCAGTCAGACAGGGGTTGGAAACACCATATATTTT; size: -; J: TRBJ1-3; D: TRBD1; V: TRBV6-5